The rows below give T cell receptor beta chains drawn from one sample of a study of radiation and T cells in renal cell carcinoma. Assay: immunoSEQ multiplex PCR; the TCRdb copy retains only in-frame clones and omits some. The top ten hold roughly a tenth of the sample, which has under 100,000 clones, approximately 80% seen once. The material was blood, obtained from a patient whose treatment included radiotherapy and nephrectomy. The receptors here all came from a man in his forties or fifties with renal cell carcinoma. CDR3s include the opening cysteine and the closing phenylalanine or tryptophan. The order of the fields is CDR3 protein, CDR3 DNA, D gene, J gene, V gene, clone size. D genes are given only for firm matches. A clone size is listed for some rows: how often the clone was seen (once, few, many), or a class if it is expanded.

CDR3aa: CASSYSNNRGETQYF; CDR3nt: TGTGCCAGCAGTTACTCGAATAACAGGGGAGAGACCCAGTACTTC; d_gene: TRBD1; j_gene: TRBJ2-5; v_gene: TRBV6-5; abundance: NA
CDR3aa: CASSIYSETETQYF; CDR3nt: TGTGCCAGCAGCATCTATTCAGAAACAGAGACCCAGTACTTC; d_gene: NA; j_gene: TRBJ2-5; v_gene: TRBV5-8; abundance: NA
CDR3aa: CASSMLGQETQYF; CDR3nt: TGTGCCAGTAGTATGCTAGGCCAAGAGACCCAGTACTTC; d_gene: NA; j_gene: TRBJ2-5; v_gene: TRBV19; abundance: once
CDR3aa: CAISESQRRDWGDYNEQFF; CDR3nt: TGTGCCATCAGTGAGTCACAACGGAGGGATTGGGGCGACTACAATGAGCAGTTCTTC; d_gene: NA; j_gene: TRBJ2-1; v_gene: TRBV10-3; abundance: NA
CDR3aa: CASSSWTGEVHEQYF; CDR3nt: TGTGCCAGCAGCTCGTGGACAGGGGAAGTACACGAGCAGTACTTC; d_gene: TRBD1; j_gene: TRBJ2-7; v_gene: TRBV7-2; abundance: NA
CDR3aa: CASSLSTRDPNNEQFF; CDR3nt: TGTGCCAGCAGTTTAAGCACGCGGGACCCAAACAATGAGCAGTTCTTC; d_gene: NA; j_gene: TRBJ2-1; v_gene: TRBV28; abundance: NA
CDR3aa: CASSYPGGASEQFF; CDR3nt: TGTGCCAGCAGTTACCCCGGGGGGGCAAGTGAGCAGTTCTTC; d_gene: TRBD2; j_gene: TRBJ2-1; v_gene: TRBV6-6; abundance: NA
CDR3aa: CASSVGTDVGKGAEAFF; CDR3nt: TGTGCCAGCAGCGTGGGAACAGATGTTGGTAAGGGAGCTGAAGCTTTCTTT; d_gene: NA; j_gene: TRBJ1-1; v_gene: TRBV9; abundance: once
CDR3aa: CATSRDNSNQPQHF; CDR3nt: TGTGCCACCAGCAGAGATAATAGCAATCAGCCCCAGCATTTT; d_gene: NA; j_gene: TRBJ1-5; v_gene: TRBV15; abundance: once
CDR3aa: CASSPIQGTEAFF; CDR3nt: TGTGCCAGCAGCCCCATACAGGGGACTGAAGCTTTCTTT; d_gene: TRBD1; j_gene: TRBJ1-1; v_gene: TRBV2; abundance: NA
CDR3aa: CASSRDRVKEAFF; CDR3nt: TGTGCCAGTTCCCGGGACAGGGTAAAGGAAGCTTTCTTT; d_gene: TRBD1; j_gene: TRBJ1-1; v_gene: TRBV19; abundance: NA
CDR3aa: CIRANPYGYTF; CDR3nt: TGTATCCGGGCCAACCCCTATGGCTACACCTTC; d_gene: NA; j_gene: TRBJ1-2; v_gene: TRBV30; abundance: once
CDR3aa: CASSLWGQSSYEQYF; CDR3nt: TGTGCCAGCAGTCTCTGGGGGCAGAGCTCCTACGAGCAGTACTTC; d_gene: NA; j_gene: TRBJ2-7; v_gene: TRBV6-1; abundance: NA
CDR3aa: CASSLGRDRGREQYF; CDR3nt: TGCGCCAGCAGCTTGGGGCGGGACAGGGGGCGGGAGCAGTACTTC; d_gene: TRBD1; j_gene: TRBJ2-7; v_gene: TRBV5-1; abundance: NA
CDR3aa: CASSRGTDESYNEQFF; CDR3nt: TGTGCCAGCAGTCGGGGGACAGATGAATCCTACAATGAGCAGTTCTTC; d_gene: NA; j_gene: TRBJ2-1; v_gene: TRBV6-6; abundance: NA
CDR3aa: CASSLSGQNQPQHF; CDR3nt: TGTGCCAGCAGTTTGTCCGGACAGAATCAGCCCCAGCATTTT; d_gene: NA; j_gene: TRBJ1-5; v_gene: TRBV27; abundance: NA
CDR3aa: CASSSGTLMFNEQFF; CDR3nt: TGTGCCAGCAGTTCCGGGACCCTCATGTTTAATGAGCAGTTCTTC; d_gene: NA; j_gene: TRBJ2-1; v_gene: TRBV6-1; abundance: few
CDR3aa: CASSRQTATNTGKLFF; CDR3nt: TGTGCCAGCAGCCGACAGACGGCGACGAACACCGGGAAGCTGTTTTTT; d_gene: NA; j_gene: TRBJ2-2; v_gene: TRBV11-2; abundance: few
CDR3aa: CASRSGLARGYEQYF; CDR3nt: TGTGCCAGCAGATCCGGACTAGCGCGGGGCTACGAGCAGTACTTC; d_gene: TRBD2; j_gene: TRBJ2-7; v_gene: TRBV5-8; abundance: NA
CDR3aa: CASSVGLAGNNEQFF; CDR3nt: TGCGCCAGCAGTGTGGGCCTAGCTGGGAACAATGAGCAGTTCTTC; d_gene: NA; j_gene: TRBJ2-1; v_gene: TRBV10-1; abundance: NA
CDR3aa: CASSLGRGPEGYTF; CDR3nt: TGTGCCAGCAGCCTAGGCAGGGGGCCTGAGGGCTACACCTTC; d_gene: TRBD1; j_gene: TRBJ1-2; v_gene: TRBV7-3; abundance: NA
CDR3aa: CASSLSGQNQPQHF; CDR3nt: TGTGCCAGCAGTTTATCAGGGCAGAATCAGCCCCAGCATTTT; d_gene: NA; j_gene: TRBJ1-5; v_gene: TRBV27; abundance: NA
CDR3aa: CASSPGQGMGLFF; CDR3nt: TGTGCCAGCAGCCCCGGACAGGGAATGGGGCTGTTTTTT; d_gene: TRBD1; j_gene: TRBJ1-4; v_gene: TRBV13; abundance: NA
CDR3aa: CASSVDMGGVDEQFF; CDR3nt: TGTGCCAGCAGCGTAGACATGGGTGGGGTCGATGAGCAGTTCTTC; d_gene: NA; j_gene: TRBJ2-1; v_gene: TRBV9; abundance: NA
CDR3aa: CATRDGPTGSPLHF; CDR3nt: TGTGCCACGAGGGACGGACCAACGGGGTCACCCCTCCACTTT; d_gene: NA; j_gene: TRBJ1-6; v_gene: TRBV19; abundance: NA
CDR3aa: CASSPNRDKGTGELFF; CDR3nt: TGTGCCAGCAGCCCAAACCGGGACAAAGGAACCGGGGAGCTGTTTTTT; d_gene: NA; j_gene: TRBJ2-2; v_gene: TRBV7-3; abundance: NA
CDR3aa: CASSPSRDAMSPTDTQYF; CDR3nt: TGTGCCAGCTCACCATCCCGGGACGCGATGTCCCCCACAGATACGCAGTATTTT; d_gene: NA; j_gene: TRBJ2-3; v_gene: TRBV18; abundance: NA
CDR3aa: CAWSDGQETQYF; CDR3nt: TGTGCCTGGAGTGACGGACAAGAGACCCAGTACTTC; d_gene: NA; j_gene: TRBJ2-5; v_gene: TRBV30; abundance: NA
CDR3aa: CASSFDRVTDTQYF; CDR3nt: TGTGCCAGCAGCTTCGATCGGGTAACAGATACGCAGTATTTT; d_gene: NA; j_gene: TRBJ2-3; v_gene: TRBV7-2; abundance: NA
CDR3aa: CASSQELQNSYEQYF; CDR3nt: TGTGCCAGCAGCCAAGAGTTGCAGAACTCCTACGAGCAGTACTTC; d_gene: NA; j_gene: TRBJ2-7; v_gene: TRBV4-2; abundance: NA
CDR3aa: CASSIGRGYYEQYF; CDR3nt: TGTGCCAGTAGTATCGGGCGGGGCTACTACGAGCAGTACTTC; d_gene: NA; j_gene: TRBJ2-7; v_gene: TRBV19; abundance: NA
CDR3aa: CASSSATFWDEQFF; CDR3nt: TGTGCCAGCAGCTCCGCGACTTTTTGGGATGAGCAGTTCTTC; d_gene: NA; j_gene: TRBJ2-1; v_gene: TRBV7-2; abundance: NA
CDR3aa: CASSSKAGPGETQYF; CDR3nt: TGTGCCAGCAGTTCAAAAGCGGGTCCGGGAGAGACCCAGTACTTC; d_gene: NA; j_gene: TRBJ2-5; v_gene: TRBV27; abundance: few
CDR3aa: CASSLRLGTSSYEQYF; CDR3nt: TGTGCCAGCAGCTTACGGTTGGGGACGTCGTCCTACGAGCAGTACTTC; d_gene: NA; j_gene: TRBJ2-7; v_gene: TRBV7-2; abundance: once
CDR3aa: CASSGGPGQGENIQYF; CDR3nt: TGTGCCAGTAGTGGGGGCCCGGGACAGGGCGAAAACATTCAGTACTTC; d_gene: TRBD1; j_gene: TRBJ2-4; v_gene: TRBV19; abundance: NA
CDR3aa: CAGQKGGTEAFF; CDR3nt: TGTGCCGGTCAAAAAGGAGGGACTGAAGCTTTCTTT; d_gene: NA; j_gene: TRBJ1-1; v_gene: TRBV2; abundance: NA
CDR3aa: CASSVTGENYGYTF; CDR3nt: TGCGCCAGCAGCGTGACGGGAGAAAACTATGGCTACACCTTC; d_gene: NA; j_gene: TRBJ1-2; v_gene: TRBV5-1; abundance: NA
CDR3aa: CASRGTGSEQFF; CDR3nt: TGTGCCAGCAGGGGAACAGGGTCGGAGCAGTTCTTC; d_gene: NA; j_gene: TRBJ2-1; v_gene: TRBV6-1; abundance: NA